The 9 T cell receptor beta chains in this list originate from one sample, sequenced in a study of cytomegalovirus exposure and HLA in healthy donors. Use of 60 Vbeta and 13 Jbeta primers characterized the PCR. Profiling relied on immunoSEQ multiplex PCR, and the TCRdb table lists in-frame clones only, not all of them. The sample has 95,000 to 110,000 clones, around 82% seen once. Specimen: PBMCs. These receptors came from a woman in her thirties or forties in good health and CMV-seronegative.

V gene TRBV5-1 combines with J gene TRBJ2-7; perhaps TRBD2 as D (6 bases). Germline V gene lookup returns CDR1 SGHRS and CDR2 YFSETQ. This CDR3 has 16 amino acids. Trimming took 0 bases from V and 0 from J, leaving 13 bases between them. The CDR3 protein is CASSLGQRRVSYEQYF. CDR3 in DNA: TGCGCCAGCAGCTTGGGGCAGCGGAGGGTCTCCTACGAGCAGTACTTC.

The chain employs TRBV15 and TRBJ1-2; possible D gene TRBD1, 5 bases. The germline V gene has CDR1 LNHNV and CDR2 YYDKDF (reference sequence). This CDR3 region has 18 residues. The ends were cut back, 2 bases at V and 2 bases at J, with 21 bases in the middle. This CDR3 reads CATSRTGHSLGGNYGYTF. The DNA of the CDR3 is TGTGCCACCAGCAGAACAGGTCACTCCCTTGGGGGGAACTATGGCTACACCTTC.

The V gene is TRBV6-6, the J gene TRBJ2-6; D remains unclear. CDR3 length: 12 amino acids. V shed 9 bases and J shed 1 base, with 4 bases lying between them. Germline CDR1 reads MNHNY; CDR2 reads SVGAGI (reference sequence). The CDR3 DNA sequence: TGTGCCAGACAGTCTGGGGCCAACGTCCTGACTTTC. This translates into CARQSGANVLTF.

J is TRBJ2-7 and V is TRBV5-1; possibly TRBD1 for D (6 bases). The CDR3 covers 14 residues. The V end was cut by 7 bases, the J end by 1 base, with 15 bases between. Germline CDR1 reads SGHRS; CDR2 reads YFSETQ. The CDR3 sequence is CASSPRTASYEQYF. Written as DNA, the CDR3 is TGCGCCAGCTCCCCCCGGACAGCTTCCTACGAGCAGTACTTC.

The chain joins TRBV11-2 to TRBJ2-5, with a tentative D call TRBD2 (5 bases). Germline V gives CDR1 SGHAT, CDR2 FQNNGV. The CDR3 extends over 13 amino acids. Trimming shortened V by 4 bases and J by 0 bases, and 6 bases separated the two germline ends. CDR3 in amino acids: CASSSGYQETQYF. The CDR3 DNA sequence: TGTGCCAGCAGCTCGGGATACCAAGAGACCCAGTACTTC.

For this clone: One end of the junction does not line up with germline, which may come from a read error. The V gene is TRBV28, the J gene TRBJ2-1; 13 bases align to TRBD2. The CDR3 contains 18 residues. CDR1 is MDHEN and CDR2 is SYDVKM in the germline V gene. The CDR3 bases are TGTGCCAGCAGTTCACCGACTAGCGGGAGGAGGGGCTACCATGAGCAGTTCTTC. This codes for CASSSPTSGRRGYHEQFF.

The chain employs TRBV2 and TRBJ2-1, with D possibly being TRBD2 (5 bases). Germline V CDR1 and CDR2: SNHLY, FYNNEI. The CDR3 extends over 15 amino acids. Trimming removed 10 bases at V and 6 bases at J, with 22 bases between. This CDR3 reads CATLPLRSGFNEQFF. The CDR3 nucleotides are TGTGCCACCCTCCCCCTTCGATCGGGGTTCAATGAGCAGTTCTTC.

This chain uses TRBV2 with TRBJ1-3; perhaps TRBD1 as D (5 bases). Deletions cut 1 base from V and 0 bases from J, with 7 bases between. CDR1 and CDR2 from the germline V gene are SNHLY and FYNNEI. The CDR3 spans 15 residues. CDR3 in amino acids: CASSEEQGSGNTIYF. The CDR3 nucleotides are TGTGCCAGCAGTGAAGAGCAGGGCTCTGGAAACACCATATATTTT.

J is TRBJ1-1 and V is TRBV19, with D maybe TRBD1 (5 bases). V lost 4 bases and J 0 bases, leaving 9 bases between the germline ends. Germline-derived CDR1 and CDR2 are LNHDA and SQIVND (reference sequence). There are 14 residues in the CDR3. The CDR3 region has the DNA TGTGCCAGTAGTAGTAGACAGATGAACACTGAAGCTTTCTTT. The encoded protein is CASSSRQMNTEAFF.